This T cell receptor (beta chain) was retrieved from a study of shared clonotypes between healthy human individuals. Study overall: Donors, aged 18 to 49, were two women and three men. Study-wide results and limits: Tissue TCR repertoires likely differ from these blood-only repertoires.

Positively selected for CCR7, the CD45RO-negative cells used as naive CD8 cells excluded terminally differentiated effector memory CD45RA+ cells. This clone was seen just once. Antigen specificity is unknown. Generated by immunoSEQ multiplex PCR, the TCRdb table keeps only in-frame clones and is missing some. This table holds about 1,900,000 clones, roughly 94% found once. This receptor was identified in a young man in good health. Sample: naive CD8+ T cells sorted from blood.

The CDR3 sequence: CASSQPGHQAHEQYF. The CDR3 region has the DNA TGCGCCAGCAGCCAACCGGGACACCAAGCTCACGAGCAGTACTTC. This sequence joins TRBV4-1 and TRBJ2-7; D is possibly TRBD1 (6 bases). CDR1 is MGHRA and CDR2 is YSYEKL in the germline V gene. The V end lost 2 bases, the J end lost 5 bases, and 16 bases lay between the germline ends. The CDR3 runs 15 residues.